This TCR beta chain was sequenced in a study of shared clonotypes between healthy human individuals. Whole-study context: Sampling drew on donors who were a couple of women and a few men aged 18 to 49.

Positively selected for CCR7, the CD45RO-negative cells used as naive CD8 cells excluded terminally differentiated effector memory CD45RA+ cells. Once extracted for a subset, genomic DNA was divided evenly among several immunoSEQ plates. Profiling relied on immunoSEQ multiplex PCR, and the TCRdb table lists in-frame clones only, not all of them. The sample shows just over 2,000,000 clones, just under 95% of them seen only once. Trimming stripped 2 bases from V and 1 base from J, with 11 bases between. CDR3 size: 15 residues. From germline, CDR1 is SEHNR and CDR2 FQNEAQ (reference sequence). The TCR sequence derives from a young man in good health. The chain links TRBV7-9 to TRBJ1-1; tentatively, D is TRBD1 (5 bases). The sample taken for sequencing was naive CD8+ T cells sorted from blood. This CDR3 reads CASSLSYGTNTEAFF. In DNA form, the CDR3 reads TGTGCCAGCAGCTTATCTTACGGGACGAACACTGAAGCTTTCTTT. Variable domain in full (rest from reference TRBV7-9 and TRBJ1-1): DTGVSQNPRHKITKRGQNVTFRCDPISEHNRLYWYRQTLGQGPEFLTYFQNEAQLEKSRLLSDRFSAERPKGSFSTLEIQRTEQGDSAMYLCASSLSYGTNTEAFFGQGTRLTVV.